The clone carrying this TCR beta chain appeared once. This sample was included in a study of blood T cell repertoires in COVID-19. With 0 bases removed from V and 2 bases from J, the gap between germline ends came to 7 bases. The CDR3 is 14 residues long. Looked up from germline, CDR1 is LGHDT and CDR2 is YNNKEL (reference sequence). Using immunoSEQ multiplex PCR, the repertoire was profiled, and TCRdb retains in-frame clones only, with some absent. The profile shows 190,000 or so clones, roughly 80% of them singletons. This TCR came from a man in his forties who had recovered from COVID-19. The material sequenced was PBMCs or T cells enriched from blood (not recorded which). The chain carries TRBV3-1 (or the pseudogene TRBV3-2) and TRBJ1-2, with D unclear. CDR3 in DNA: TGTGCCAGCAGCCAAGATGGGCTAAACTATGGCTACACCTTC. Amino acids: CASSQDGLNYGYTF.